This TCR beta chain emerged from a study of shared clonotypes between healthy human individuals. Study at large: Three plates each covered CD4 naive and memory; CD8 naive two, CD8 memory one.

Profiling relied on immunoSEQ multiplex PCR, and the TCRdb table lists in-frame clones only, not all of them. The sample has some 2,100,000 clones, about 93% seen once. Naive CD8 cells lacked CD45RO, underwent positive selection for CCR7 and left out terminally differentiated effector memory CD45RA+ cells. The J segment lost 6 bases and the V segment lost 6 bases, leaving 18 bases of the junction unmatched. Per germline, CDR1 MNHEY and CDR2 SMNVEV (reference sequence). There are 18 residues in the CDR3. This sequence originates from a man aged 18 to 30 in good health. Some clones in this sample may be carry-over from other donors' samples. The sequenced material came from naive CD8+ T cells from PBMCs. This chain connects TRBV27 to TRBJ2-3; 10 bases match TRBD2. This chain's CDR3 is CASSPKRAASGRMDTQYF. The DNA for the CDR3 is TGTGCCAGCAGCCCTAAACGTGCGGCTAGCGGGAGAATGGATACGCAGTATTTT.